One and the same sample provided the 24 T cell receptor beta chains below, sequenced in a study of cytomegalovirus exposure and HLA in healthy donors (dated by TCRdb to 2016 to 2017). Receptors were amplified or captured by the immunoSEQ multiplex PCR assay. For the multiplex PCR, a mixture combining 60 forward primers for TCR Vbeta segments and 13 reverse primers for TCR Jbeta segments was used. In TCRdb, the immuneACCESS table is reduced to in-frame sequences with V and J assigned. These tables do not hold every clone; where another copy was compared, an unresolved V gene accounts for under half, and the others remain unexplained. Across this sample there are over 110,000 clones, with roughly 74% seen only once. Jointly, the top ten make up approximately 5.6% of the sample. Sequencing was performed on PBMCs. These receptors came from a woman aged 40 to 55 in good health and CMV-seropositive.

The CDR3 DNA reads as TGCGCCAGCAGCTTCGGTACAGGGGGTTCCTACGAGCAGTACTTC. It yields the protein CASSFGTGGSYEQYF. The chain combines TRBV5-1 with TRBJ2-7, with TRBD1 identical over 8 bases. V shed 2 bases, J shed 1 base, and the junction held 5 bases outside the gene matches. CDR3 length: 15 amino acids. CDR1 is SGHRS, CDR2 YFSETQ, per germline.

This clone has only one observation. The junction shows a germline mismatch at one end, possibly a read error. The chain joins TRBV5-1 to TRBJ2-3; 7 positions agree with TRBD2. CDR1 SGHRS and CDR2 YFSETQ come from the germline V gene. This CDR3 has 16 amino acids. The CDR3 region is CASSFRDYGPTYTQYF. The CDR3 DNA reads TGCGCCAGCAGCTTCCGGGACTACGGCCCCACATATACGCAGTATTTT.

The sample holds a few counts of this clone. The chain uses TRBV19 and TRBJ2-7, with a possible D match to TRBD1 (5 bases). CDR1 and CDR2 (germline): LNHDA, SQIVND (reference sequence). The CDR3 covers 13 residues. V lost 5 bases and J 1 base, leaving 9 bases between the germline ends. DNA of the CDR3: TGTGCCAGTAGTGTGGACATTTCCTACGAGCAGTACTTC. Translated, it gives CASSVDISYEQYF.

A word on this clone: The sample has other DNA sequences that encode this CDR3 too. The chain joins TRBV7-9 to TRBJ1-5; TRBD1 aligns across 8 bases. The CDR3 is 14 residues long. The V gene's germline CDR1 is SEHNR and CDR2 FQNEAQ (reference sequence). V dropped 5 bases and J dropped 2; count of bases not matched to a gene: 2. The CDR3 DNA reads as TGTGCCAGCAGCCCGACAGGGGGCAATCAGCCCCAGCATTTT. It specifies CASSPTGGNQPQHF. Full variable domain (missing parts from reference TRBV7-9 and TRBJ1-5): DTGVSQNPRHKITKRGQNVTFRCDPISEHNRLYWYRQTLGQGPEFLTYFQNEAQLEKSRLLSDRFSAERPKGSFSTLEIQRTEQGDSAMYLCASSPTGGNQPQHFGDGTRLSIL.

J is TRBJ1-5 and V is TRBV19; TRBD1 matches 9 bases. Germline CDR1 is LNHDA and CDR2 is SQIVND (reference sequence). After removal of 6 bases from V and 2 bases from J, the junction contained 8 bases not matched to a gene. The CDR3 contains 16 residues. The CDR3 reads CASSSPGQGGNQPQHF. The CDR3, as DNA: TGTGCCAGTAGCTCCCCGGGACAGGGAGGCAATCAGCCCCAGCATTTT.

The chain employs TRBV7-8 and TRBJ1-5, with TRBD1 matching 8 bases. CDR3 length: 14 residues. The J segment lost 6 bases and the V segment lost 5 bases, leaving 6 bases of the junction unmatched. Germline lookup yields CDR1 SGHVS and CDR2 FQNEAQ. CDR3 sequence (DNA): TGTGCCAGCAGCCGGACAGGGATGGGTCAGCCCCAGCATTTT. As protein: CASSRTGMGQPQHF.

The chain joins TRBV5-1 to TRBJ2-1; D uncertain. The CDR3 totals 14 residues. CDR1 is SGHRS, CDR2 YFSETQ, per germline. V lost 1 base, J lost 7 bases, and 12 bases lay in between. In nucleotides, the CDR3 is TGCGCCAGCAGCTTGTCTGGCGGAATAAATGAGCAGTTCTTC. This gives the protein CASSLSGGINEQFF.

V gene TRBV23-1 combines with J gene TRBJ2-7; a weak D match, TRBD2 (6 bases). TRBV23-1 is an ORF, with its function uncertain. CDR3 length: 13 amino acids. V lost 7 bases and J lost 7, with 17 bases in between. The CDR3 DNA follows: TGCGCCAGCAACGGCCGCCCCGGGGGTGAGCAGTACTTC. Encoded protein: CASNGRPGGEQYF.

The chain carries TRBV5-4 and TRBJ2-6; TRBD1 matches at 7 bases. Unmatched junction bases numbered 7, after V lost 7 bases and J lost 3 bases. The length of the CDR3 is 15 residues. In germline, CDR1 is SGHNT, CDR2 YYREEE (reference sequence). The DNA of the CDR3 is TGTGCCAGCGGGAAACAGGGGATTGGGGCCAACGTCCTGACTTTC. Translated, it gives CASGKQGIGANVLTF.

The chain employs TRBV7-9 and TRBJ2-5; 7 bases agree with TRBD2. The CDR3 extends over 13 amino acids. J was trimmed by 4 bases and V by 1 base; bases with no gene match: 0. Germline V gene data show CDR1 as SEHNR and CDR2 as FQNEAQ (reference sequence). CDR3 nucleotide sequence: TGTGCCAGCAGCTTAGGGGGGGGAGAGACCCAGTACTTC. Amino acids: CASSLGGGETQYF.

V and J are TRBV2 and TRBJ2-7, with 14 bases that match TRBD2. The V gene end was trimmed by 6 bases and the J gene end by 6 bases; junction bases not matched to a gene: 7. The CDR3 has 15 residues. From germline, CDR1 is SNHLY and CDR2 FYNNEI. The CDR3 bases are TGTGCCAGCAGACGACTAGCGGGAGGGCCGGTCGAGCAGTACTTC. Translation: CASRRLAGGPVEQYF.

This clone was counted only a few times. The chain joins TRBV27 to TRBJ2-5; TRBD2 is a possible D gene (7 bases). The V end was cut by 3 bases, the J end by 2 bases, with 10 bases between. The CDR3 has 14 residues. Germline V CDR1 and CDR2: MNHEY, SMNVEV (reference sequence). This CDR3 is CASSFSGTQETQYF. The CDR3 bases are TGTGCCAGCAGTTTCAGCGGGACACAAGAGACCCAGTACTTC.

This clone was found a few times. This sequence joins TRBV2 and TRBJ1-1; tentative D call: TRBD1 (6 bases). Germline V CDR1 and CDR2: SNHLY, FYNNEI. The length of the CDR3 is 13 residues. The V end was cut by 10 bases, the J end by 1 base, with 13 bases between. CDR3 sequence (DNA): TGTGCCAACGCAGGGGATCCGAACACTGAAGCTTTCTTT. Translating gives CANAGDPNTEAFF.

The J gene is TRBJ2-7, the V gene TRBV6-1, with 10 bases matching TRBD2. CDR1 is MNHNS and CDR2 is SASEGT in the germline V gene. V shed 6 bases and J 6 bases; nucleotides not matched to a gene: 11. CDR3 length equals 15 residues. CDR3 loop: CASRTLTSGPGEQYF. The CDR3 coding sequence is TGTGCCAGCAGGACGCTGACTAGCGGGCCTGGCGAGCAGTACTTC.

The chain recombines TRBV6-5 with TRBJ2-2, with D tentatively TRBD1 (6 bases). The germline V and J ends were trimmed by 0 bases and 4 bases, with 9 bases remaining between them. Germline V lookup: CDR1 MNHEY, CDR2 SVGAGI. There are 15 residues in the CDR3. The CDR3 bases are TGTGCCAGCAGTTACTCAACAGGGTTCACCGGGGAGCTGTTTTTT. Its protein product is CASSYSTGFTGELFF.

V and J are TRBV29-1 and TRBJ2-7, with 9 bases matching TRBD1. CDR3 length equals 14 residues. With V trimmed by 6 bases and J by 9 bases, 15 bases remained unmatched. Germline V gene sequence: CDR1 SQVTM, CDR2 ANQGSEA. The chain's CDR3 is CSVSGTGFSLGQYF. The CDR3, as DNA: TGCAGCGTCTCCGGGACAGGGTTTTCTTTAGGGCAGTACTTC.

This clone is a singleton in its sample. The CDR3: CASRQGDYGYTF. CDR3 DNA: TGTGCCAGCAGGCAGGGGGACTATGGCTACACCTTC. V usage is TRBV6-5 and J usage is TRBJ1-2; the match to TRBD1 covers 7 bases. This CDR3 comprises 12 residues. Germline V CDR1 and CDR2: MNHEY, SVGAGI. The trim removed 6 bases at V and 3 bases at J, leaving 1 base unmatched.

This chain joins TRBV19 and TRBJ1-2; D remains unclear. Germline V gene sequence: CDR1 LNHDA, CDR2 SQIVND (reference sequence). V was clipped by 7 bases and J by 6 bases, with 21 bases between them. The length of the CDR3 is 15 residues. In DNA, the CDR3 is TGTGCCAGTAAGCCCTTCTCAGGATTGGCCAATGGCTACACCTTC. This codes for CASKPFSGLANGYTF.

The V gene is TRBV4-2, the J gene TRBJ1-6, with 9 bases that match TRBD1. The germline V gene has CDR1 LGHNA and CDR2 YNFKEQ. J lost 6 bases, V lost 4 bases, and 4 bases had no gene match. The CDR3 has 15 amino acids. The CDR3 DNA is TGTGCCAGCAGCCCCCCGGGACAGGGTAATTCACCCCTCCACTTT. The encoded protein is CASSPPGQGNSPLHF.

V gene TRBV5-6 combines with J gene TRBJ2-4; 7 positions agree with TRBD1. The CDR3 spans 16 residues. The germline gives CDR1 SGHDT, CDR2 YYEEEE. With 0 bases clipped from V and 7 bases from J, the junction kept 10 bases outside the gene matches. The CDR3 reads CASSLAAGGGVNIQYF. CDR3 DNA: TGTGCCAGCAGCTTGGCTGCAGGGGGTGGGGTTAACATTCAGTACTTC.

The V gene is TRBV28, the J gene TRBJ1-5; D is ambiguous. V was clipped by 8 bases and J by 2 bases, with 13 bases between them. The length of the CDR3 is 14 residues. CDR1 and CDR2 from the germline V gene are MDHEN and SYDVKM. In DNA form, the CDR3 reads TGTGCCAGCTGCTCCTCGCCAGGCAATCAGCCCCAGCATTTT. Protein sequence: CASCSSPGNQPQHF.

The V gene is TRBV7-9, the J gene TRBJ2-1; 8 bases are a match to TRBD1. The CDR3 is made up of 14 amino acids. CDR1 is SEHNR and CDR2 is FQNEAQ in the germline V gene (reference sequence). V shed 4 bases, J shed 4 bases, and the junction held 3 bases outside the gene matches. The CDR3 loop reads CASSSWTGYNEQFF. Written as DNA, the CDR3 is TGTGCCAGCAGCTCCTGGACAGGGTACAATGAGCAGTTCTTC.

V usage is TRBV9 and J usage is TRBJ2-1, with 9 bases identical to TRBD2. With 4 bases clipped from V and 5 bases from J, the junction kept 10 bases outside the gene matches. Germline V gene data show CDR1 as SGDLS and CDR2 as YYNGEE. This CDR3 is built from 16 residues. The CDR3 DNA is TGTGCCAGCAGCCCAAGGGAGGGACTAGCACACAATGAGCAGTTCTTC. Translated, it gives CASSPREGLAHNEQFF.

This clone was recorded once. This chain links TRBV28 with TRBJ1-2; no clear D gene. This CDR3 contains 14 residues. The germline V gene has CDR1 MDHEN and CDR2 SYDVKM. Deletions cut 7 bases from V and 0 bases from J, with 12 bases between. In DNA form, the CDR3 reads TGTGCCAGCACCGATGAGGGCGCTAACTATGGCTACACCTTC. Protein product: CASTDEGANYGYTF.